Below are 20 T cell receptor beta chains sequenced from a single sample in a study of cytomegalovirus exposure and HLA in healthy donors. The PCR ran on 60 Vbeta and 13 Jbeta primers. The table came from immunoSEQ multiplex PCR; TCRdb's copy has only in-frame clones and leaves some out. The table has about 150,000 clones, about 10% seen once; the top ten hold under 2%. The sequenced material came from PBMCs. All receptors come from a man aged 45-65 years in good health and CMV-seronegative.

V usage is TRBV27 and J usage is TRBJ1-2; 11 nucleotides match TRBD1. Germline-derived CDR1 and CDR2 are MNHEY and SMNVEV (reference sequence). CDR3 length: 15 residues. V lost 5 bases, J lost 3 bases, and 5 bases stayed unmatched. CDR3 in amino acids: CASSPWTGGDYGYTF. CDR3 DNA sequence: TGTGCCAGCAGTCCCTGGACAGGGGGCGACTATGGCTACACCTTC.

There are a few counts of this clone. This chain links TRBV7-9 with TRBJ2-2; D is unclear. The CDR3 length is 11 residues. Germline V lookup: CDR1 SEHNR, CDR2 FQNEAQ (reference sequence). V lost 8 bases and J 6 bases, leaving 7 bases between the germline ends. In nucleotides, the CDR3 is TGTGCCAGCTGGCTCCCCGGGGAGCTGTTTTTT. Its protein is CASWLPGELFF. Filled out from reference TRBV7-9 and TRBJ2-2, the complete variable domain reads DTGVSQNPRHKITKRGQNVTFRCDPISEHNRLYWYRQTLGQGPEFLTYFQNEAQLEKSRLLSDRFSAERPKGSFSTLEIQRTEQGDSAMYLCASWLPGELFFGEGSRLTVL.

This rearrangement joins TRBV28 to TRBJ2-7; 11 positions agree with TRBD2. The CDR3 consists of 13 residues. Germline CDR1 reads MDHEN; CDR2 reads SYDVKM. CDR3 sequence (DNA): TGTGCCAGCAGTCCGACCCGGACTAGCGGGCCCGTCGTC. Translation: CASSPTRTSGPVV.

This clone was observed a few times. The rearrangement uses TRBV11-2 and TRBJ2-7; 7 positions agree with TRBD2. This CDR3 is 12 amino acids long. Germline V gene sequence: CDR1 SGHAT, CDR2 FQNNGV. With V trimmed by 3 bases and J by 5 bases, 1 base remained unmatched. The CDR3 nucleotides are TGTGCCAGCAGCTTGGGAGGGAACGAGCAGTACTTC. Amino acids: CASSLGGNEQYF.

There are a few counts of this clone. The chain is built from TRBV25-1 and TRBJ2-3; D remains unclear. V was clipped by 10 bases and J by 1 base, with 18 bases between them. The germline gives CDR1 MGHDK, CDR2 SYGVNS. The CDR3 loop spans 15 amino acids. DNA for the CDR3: TGTGCCACCTCACCAGTCCGTTCGCGCACAGATACGCAGTATTTT. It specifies CATSPVRSRTDTQYF.

CDR3 residues: CASRSQGRTRSPLHF. The CDR3, as DNA: TGTGCCAGCAGGTCACAGGGACGAACCCGCTCACCCCTCCACTTT. This chain links TRBV6-6 with TRBJ1-6; maybe TRBD1 (6 bases). V was shortened by 6 bases and J by 10 bases, with 19 bases between the two germline ends. Germline V gene data show CDR1 as MNHNY and CDR2 as SVGAGI (reference sequence). The CDR3 has 15 amino acids.

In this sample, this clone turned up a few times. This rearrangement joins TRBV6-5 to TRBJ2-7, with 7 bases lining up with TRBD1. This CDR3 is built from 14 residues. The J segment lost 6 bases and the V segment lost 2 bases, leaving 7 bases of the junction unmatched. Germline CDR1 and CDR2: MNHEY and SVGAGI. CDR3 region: CASSYRRQGREQYF. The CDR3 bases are TGTGCCAGCAGTTACCGACGACAGGGACGCGAGCAGTACTTC.

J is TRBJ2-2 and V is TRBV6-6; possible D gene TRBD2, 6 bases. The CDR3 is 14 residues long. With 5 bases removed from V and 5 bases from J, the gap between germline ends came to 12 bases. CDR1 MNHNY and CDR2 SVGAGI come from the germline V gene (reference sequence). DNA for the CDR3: TGTGCCAGCAGTCCCGGAGGGCGGACCGGGGAGCTGTTTTTT. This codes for CASSPGGRTGELFF.

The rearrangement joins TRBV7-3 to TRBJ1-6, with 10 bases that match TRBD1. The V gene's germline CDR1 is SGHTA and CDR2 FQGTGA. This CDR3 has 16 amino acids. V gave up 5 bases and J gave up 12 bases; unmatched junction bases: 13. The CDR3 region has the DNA TGTGCCAGCAGCCCCGGGACAGGGGACCGATTGGGACCCCTCCACTTT. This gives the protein CASSPGTGDRLGPLHF. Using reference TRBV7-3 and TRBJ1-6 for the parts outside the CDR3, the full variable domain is GAGVSQTPSNKVTEKGKYVELRCDPISGHTALYWYRQSLGQGPEFLIYFQGTGAADDSGLPNDRFFAVRPEGSVSTLKIQRTERGDSAVYLCASSPGTGDRLGPLHFGNGTRLTVT.

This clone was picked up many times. CDR3 DNA sequence: TGCGCCAGCAGCCGGGCTATTGGGAGGGTCGGGGACACTGAAGCTTTCTTT. It specifies CASSRAIGRVGDTEAFF. The chain employs TRBV4-1 and TRBJ1-1, with D unclear. The V end was cut by 4 bases, the J end by 3 bases, with 21 bases between. This CDR3 is 17 amino acids long. From germline, CDR1 is MGHRA and CDR2 YSYEKL.

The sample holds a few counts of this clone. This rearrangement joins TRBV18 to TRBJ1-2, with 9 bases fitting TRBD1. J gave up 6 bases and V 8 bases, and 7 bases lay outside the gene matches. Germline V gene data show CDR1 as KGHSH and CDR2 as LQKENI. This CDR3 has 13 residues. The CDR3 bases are TGTGCCAGCGTATACGACAGGGGGGATGGCTACACCTTC. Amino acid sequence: CASVYDRGDGYTF.

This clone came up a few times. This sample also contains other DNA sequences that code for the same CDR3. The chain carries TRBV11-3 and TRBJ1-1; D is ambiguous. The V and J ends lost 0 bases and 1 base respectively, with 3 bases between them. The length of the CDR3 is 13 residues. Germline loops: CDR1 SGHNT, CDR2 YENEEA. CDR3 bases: TGTGCCAGCAGCTTAGAGGCGAACACTGAAGCTTTCTTT. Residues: CASSLEANTEAFF.

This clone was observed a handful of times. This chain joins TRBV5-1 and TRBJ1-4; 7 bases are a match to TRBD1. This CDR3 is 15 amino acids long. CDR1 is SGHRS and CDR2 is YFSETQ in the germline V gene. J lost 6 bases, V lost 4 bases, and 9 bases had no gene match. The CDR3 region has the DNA TGCGCCAGCAGCCTGCAGACAGGGAATCATGAAAAACTGTTTTTT. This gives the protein CASSLQTGNHEKLFF.

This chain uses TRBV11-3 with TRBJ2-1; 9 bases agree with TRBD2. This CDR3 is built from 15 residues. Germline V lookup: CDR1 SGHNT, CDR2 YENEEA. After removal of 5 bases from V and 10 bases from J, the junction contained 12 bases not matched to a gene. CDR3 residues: CASSPAGGSMHEQFF. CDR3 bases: TGTGCCAGCAGCCCAGCGGGAGGCTCCATGCACGAGCAGTTCTTC.

As DNA, the CDR3 is TGTGCCAGCAGCTTAGGTCAGGCCAACACTGAAGCTTTCTTT. It is translated as CASSLGQANTEAFF. The chain combines TRBV7-9 with TRBJ1-1; D is uncertain. Trimming removed 1 base from V and 2 bases from J, with 8 bases in between. CDR1 is SEHNR and CDR2 is FQNEAQ in the germline V gene (reference sequence). This CDR3 spans 14 amino acids.

CDR3 coding DNA: TGTGCCAGCAGTTTATCTTCTCTGAACACTGAAGCTTTCTTT. Translation: CASSLSSLNTEAFF. The chain employs TRBV27 and TRBJ1-1; no firm D call. The CDR3 has 14 amino acids. Germline values: CDR1 MNHEY, CDR2 SMNVEV (reference sequence). With 0 bases removed from V and 0 bases from J, the gap between germline ends came to 5 bases.

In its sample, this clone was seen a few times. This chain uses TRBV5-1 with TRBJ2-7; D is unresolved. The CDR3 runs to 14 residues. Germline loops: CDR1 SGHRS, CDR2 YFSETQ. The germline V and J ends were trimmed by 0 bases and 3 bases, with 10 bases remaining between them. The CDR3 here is CASSLGGRFYEQYF. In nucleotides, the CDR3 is TGCGCCAGCAGCTTGGGTGGCAGATTCTACGAGCAGTACTTC. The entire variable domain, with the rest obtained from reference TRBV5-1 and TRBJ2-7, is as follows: KAGVTQTPRYLIKTRGQQVTLSCSPISGHRSVSWYQQTPGQGLQFLFEYFSETQRNKGNFPGRFSGRQFSNSRSEMNVSTLELGDSALYLCASSLGGRFYEQYFGPGTRLTVT.

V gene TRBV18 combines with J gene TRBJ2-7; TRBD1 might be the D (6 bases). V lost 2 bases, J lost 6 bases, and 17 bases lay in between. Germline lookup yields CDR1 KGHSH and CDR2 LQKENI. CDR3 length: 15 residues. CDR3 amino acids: CASSPIRDIGGEQYF. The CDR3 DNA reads TGTGCCAGCTCACCAATCCGGGACATAGGGGGCGAGCAGTACTTC.

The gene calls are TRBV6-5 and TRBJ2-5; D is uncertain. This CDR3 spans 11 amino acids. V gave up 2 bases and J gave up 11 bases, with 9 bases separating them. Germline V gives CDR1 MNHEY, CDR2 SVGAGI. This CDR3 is CASSYTAEQYF. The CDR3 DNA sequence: TGTGCCAGCAGTTACACCGCGGAGCAGTACTTC.

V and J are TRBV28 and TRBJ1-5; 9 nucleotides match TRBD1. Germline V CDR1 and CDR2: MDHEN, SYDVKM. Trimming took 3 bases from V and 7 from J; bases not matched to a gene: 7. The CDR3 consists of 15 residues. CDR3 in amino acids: CASSLSGQGGQPQHF. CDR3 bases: TGTGCCAGCAGTTTGTCGGGACAGGGTGGGCAGCCCCAGCATTTT.